The T cell receptor (beta chain) described here comes from a study of OX40 agonist ivuxolimab in advanced cancers. Study background: The study enrolled dose-escalation patients with hepatocellular carcinoma, melanoma, renal cell or head and neck cancer.

The CDR3 covers 15 residues. V lost 1 base, J lost 6 bases, and 14 bases lay in between. Germline assignment: CDR1 SGHDT and CDR2 YYEEEE. The investigators sampled blood at baseline, at cycle 4 day 1, and at cycle 7 day 1. Data came from immunoSEQ multiplex PCR; TCRdb stores just in-frame clones and leaves some out. The profile shows roughly 90,000 clones, 70% to 90% of them singletons. The material was CD4+ or CD8+ T cells sorted from blood, obtained in a trial of the OX40 agonist ivuxolimab. The receptor was isolated from an adult with an advanced solid tumor such as melanoma, head and neck, liver or kidney cancer. The chain has TRBV5-6 and TRBJ2-1, with a weak D call TRBD1 (6 bases). The CDR3 nucleotides are TGTGCCAGCAGCTTGTACGCAGGGGCTGGCAATGAGCAGTTCTTC. Amino acids: CASSLYAGAGNEQFF.